These 13 T cell receptor beta chains originate from one sample sequenced in a study of T cell repertoires in cytomegalovirus infection. TCRdb re-called the reads with MiXCR, one entry per CDR3 protein. This table holds approximately 500,000 distinct CDR3 sequences, approximately 25% found once. The sequenced material came from PBMCs. These receptors came from a human donor in good health (CMV status not recorded). Some clones in this sample may be carry-over from other donors' samples.

The CDR3, as DNA: TGTGCCAGCAGGGTAGCGGGCAAAAGGGCCAATGAGCAGTTCTTC. This sequence encodes CASRVAGKRANEQFF. V is TRBV6-2 or TRBV6-3 and J is TRBJ2-1; 7 positions agree with TRBD2. Germline loops: CDR1 MNHEY, CDR2 SVGEGT. V was pared by 6 bases and J by 6 bases, with 11 bases of the junction left unmatched. This CDR3 contains 15 residues.

This clonotype was detected only a few times. This sequence joins TRBV15 and TRBJ1-1; D might be TRBD1 (5 bases). The ends were cut back, 3 bases at V and 2 bases at J, with 7 bases in the middle. CDR3 length: 13 amino acids. Germline lookup yields CDR1 LNHNV and CDR2 YYDKDF (reference sequence). The CDR3 region is CATSRRDNTEAFF. In DNA form, the CDR3 reads TGTGCCACCAGCAGGAGGGACAACACTGAAGCTTTCTTT.

This clonotype was recorded many times. The chain employs TRBV7-3 and TRBJ2-1; 7 nucleotides match TRBD2. Per germline, CDR1 SGHTA and CDR2 FQGTGA. This CDR3 contains 17 residues. Unmatched junction bases numbered 10, after V lost 5 bases and J lost 0 bases. CDR3 DNA sequence: TGTGCCAGCAGCCCACCGTCAGCGGGAACCTCCTACAATGAGCAGTTCTTC. This encodes CASSPPSAGTSYNEQFF.

V and J are TRBV19 and TRBJ2-2; 13 positions match TRBD2. CDR1 is LNHDA and CDR2 is SQIVND in the germline V gene (reference sequence). Losses at the gene ends were 7 bases for V and 0 bases for J; bases not matched to a gene: 5. This CDR3 contains 17 residues. The CDR3 DNA is TGTGCCAGTAACACCGGGACTAGCGGGGCGAACACCGGGGAGCTGTTTTTT. As protein: CASNTGTSGANTGELFF.

This clonotype was detected many times. The genes are TRBV7-2 and TRBJ2-3, with 8 bases aligning to TRBD1. The V gene's germline CDR1 is SGHTA and CDR2 FQGNSA. The CDR3 totals 15 residues. J lost 2 bases, V lost 5 bases, and 6 bases had no gene match. CDR3 loop: CASSLDREVTDTQYF. In DNA, the CDR3 is TGTGCCAGCAGCCTGGACAGGGAAGTCACAGATACGCAGTATTTT.

This chain joins TRBV19 and TRBJ1-1, with a tentative D call TRBD1 (6 bases). Between the trimmed V and J ends, which lost 5 bases and 10 bases, there was a span of 11 bases. The CDR3 runs to 11 residues. Germline CDR1 LNHDA, CDR2 SQIVND (reference sequence). This CDR3 is CASSVTGPAFF. The DNA for the CDR3 is TGTGCCAGTAGTGTTACAGGGCCAGCTTTCTTT.

The chain employs TRBV6-1 and TRBJ1-5; TRBD1 aligns across 11 bases. Germline-derived CDR1 and CDR2 are MNHNS and SASEGT. The CDR3 spans 15 residues. V shed 5 bases, J shed 4 bases, and the junction held 4 bases outside the gene matches. The CDR3 DNA reads TGTGCCAGCAGTTCTGGACAGGGGGCTAATCAGCCCCAGCATTTT. It encodes CASSSGQGANQPQHF.

This clonotype was picked up a small number of times. The rearrangement joins TRBV20-1 to TRBJ2-1, with 7 bases fitting TRBD2. With 6 bases clipped from V and 1 base from J, the junction kept 9 bases outside the gene matches. The CDR3 is 15 residues long. CDR1 and CDR2 (germline): DFQATT, SNEGSKA (reference sequence). This CDR3 reads CSAPGGGRSYNEQFF. In nucleotides, the CDR3 is TGCAGTGCGCCGGGGGGAGGGCGATCCTACAATGAGCAGTTCTTC.

This clonotype came up a few times. The chain joins TRBV6-2 or TRBV6-3 to TRBJ1-5, with D hard to call. Germline lookup yields CDR1 MNHEY and CDR2 SVGEGT. The CDR3 is made up of 15 amino acids. V was shortened by 5 bases and J by 4 bases, with 15 bases between the two germline ends. CDR3 amino acids: CASSPTGAFNQPQHF. The CDR3 coding sequence is TGTGCCAGCAGTCCTACGGGCGCCTTTAATCAGCCCCAGCATTTT.

The chain joins TRBV12-3 or TRBV12-4 to TRBJ2-5; TRBD2 is a possible D gene (5 bases). The V gene lost 4 bases and the J gene lost 0 bases, with 9 bases spanning the gap. The CDR3 has 14 residues. The CDR3 spells CASSYVGDQETQYF. Written as DNA, the CDR3 is TGTGCCAGCAGTTACGTGGGAGACCAAGAGACCCAGTACTTC.

The sample holds many counts of this clonotype. The chain links TRBV7-8 to TRBJ1-2; the D gene is possibly TRBD1 (6 bases). Germline V gives CDR1 SGHVS, CDR2 FQNEAQ. Trimming stripped 1 base from V and 8 bases from J, with 14 bases between. CDR3 size: 14 residues. CDR3 amino acids: CASSLGAGVEGYTF. CDR3 nucleotide sequence: TGTGCCAGCAGCTTAGGGGCAGGGGTTGAGGGCTACACCTTC.

The table lists this clonotype with a few counts. The junction differs from germline at one of its ends, possibly a read error. The chain employs TRBV29-1 and TRBJ2-1; TRBD2 is a possible D gene (5 bases). CDR3 length: 14 amino acids. Germline CDR1 reads SQVTM; CDR2 reads ANQGSEA. The CDR3 nucleotides read TGCAGCGTTCCGCTAGGGAGCTCCAACAATGAGCAGTTCTTC. This gives the protein CSVPLGSSNNEQFF.

This clonotype was counted a few times. The chain couples TRBV11-3 to TRBJ2-1; D may correspond to TRBD1 or TRBD2 (5 bases each). CDR1 and CDR2 (germline): SGHNT, YENEEA. Between the trimmed V and J ends, which lost 1 base and 0 bases, there was a span of 13 bases. The length of the CDR3 is 17 residues. Here the CDR3 reads CASSLVGRVSSYNEQFF. The CDR3 region has the DNA TGTGCCAGCAGCTTAGTGGGACGCGTTAGCTCCTACAATGAGCAGTTCTTC.